This T cell receptor (beta chain) originates from a study of radiation and T cells in renal cell carcinoma. This sample's time point: blood 4 weeks post-SBRT, at nephrectomy. Sample treatment: 15 Gy SBRT to primary tumor, nephrectomy 4 weeks later. Germline trimming cut 4 bases from V and 4 bases from J; bases unmatched to any gene: 5. Germline CDR1 SGHTA, CDR2 FQGNSA. The CDR3 contains 15 residues. The protocol was immunoSEQ multiplex PCR, while the TCRdb copy is restricted to in-frame clones and leaves out a portion. The sample gives over 90,000 clones, 70% to 85% of which show up once; 6.5% to 8% is in the top ten.

This TCR was recovered from a man aged 55 to 70 with renal cell carcinoma. This chain links TRBV7-2 with TRBJ2-7; 12 nucleotides agree with TRBD2. The input for sequencing was blood, taken from a patient whose treatment included radiotherapy and nephrectomy. CDR3 in DNA: TGTGCCAGCAGCTCGACTAGCGGGAGTCTGTACGAGCAGTACTTC. Translated: CASSSTSGSLYEQYF.